Shown below are 5 T cell receptor beta chains from a single sample sequenced in a study of post-analysis software for immune sequencing data. Study outcomes and limitations: Comparison of patients with controls showed a handful of TRBV segments more frequent in patients, TRBV5-6, TRBV5-1 and TRBV20-1 among them.

No antigen has been assigned to these receptors. The library was made from cDNA and included unique molecular identifiers. TCRdb ran MiXCR on the PCR reads and lists one entry per CDR3 protein. The sample carries some 690,000 distinct CDR3 sequences, approximately 59% recorded once. The sample was blood. The receptors were gathered from a girl aged 2-10 years with multiple sclerosis.

The rearrangement uses TRBV5-1 and TRBJ1-1; tentatively, D is TRBD1 (6 bases). Germline V gives CDR1 SGHRS, CDR2 YFSETQ. The V and J ends lost 4 bases and 5 bases respectively, with 12 bases between them. The CDR3 is 13 amino acids. CDR3 sequence: CASSTTDRTEAFF. The CDR3 nucleotides are TGCGCCAGCAGCACCACAGACAGGACTGAAGCTTTCTTT.

The chain carries TRBV5-6 and TRBJ1-5; D is undetermined. Between the trimmed V and J ends, which lost 7 bases and 5 bases, there was a span of 10 bases. Germline-derived CDR1 and CDR2 are SGHDT and YYEEEE. The CDR3 has 12 amino acids. The CDR3 nucleotides read TGTGCCAGCGCCCGGGGAGATCAGCCCCAGCATTTT. Amino acids: CASARGDQPQHF. The full variable domain, with the rest looked up from reference TRBV5-6 and TRBJ1-5, is DAGVTQSPTHLIKTRGQQVTLRCSPKSGHDTVSWYQQALGQGPQFIFQYYEEEERQRGNFPDRFSGHQFPNYSSELNVNALLLGDSALYLCASARGDQPQHFGDGTRLSIL.

This clonotype was picked up a small number of times. The rearrangement uses TRBV10-3 and TRBJ1-2, with TRBD1 identical over 7 bases. J was trimmed by 5 bases and V by 10 bases; bases with no gene match: 13. This CDR3 is built from 14 residues. Germline CDR1 reads ENHRY; CDR2 reads SYGVKD. CDR3 nucleotide sequence: TGTGCCACCCAATACCTACAGGGGAATTATGGCTACACCTTC. The encoded protein is CATQYLQGNYGYTF.

The chain is built from TRBV3-1 and TRBJ2-5, with D perhaps given as TRBD1 or TRBD2 (5 bases each). Trimming removed 1 base from V and 4 bases from J, with 13 bases in between. Germline V CDR1 and CDR2: LGHDT, YNNKEL (reference sequence). The CDR3 is 15 residues long. CDR3 loop: CASSQGGLEGETQYF. CDR3 nucleotide sequence: TGTGCCAGCAGCCAAGGGGGCCTTGAGGGAGAGACCCAGTACTTC.

The chain couples TRBV7-9 to TRBJ2-7, with D perhaps matching TRBD1 (6 bases). Between the trimmed V and J ends, which lost 4 bases and 1 base, there was a span of 14 bases. The CDR3 is 15 amino acids. Germline assignment: CDR1 SEHNR and CDR2 FQNEAQ (reference sequence). CDR3 loop: CASSSLGQSSYEQYF. In nucleotides, the CDR3 is TGTGCCAGCAGCTCTCTCGGACAGAGTTCCTACGAGCAGTACTTC. Combining the CDR3 with reference TRBV7-9 and TRBJ2-7 gives the whole variable domain DTGVSQNPRHKITKRGQNVTFRCDPISEHNRLYWYRQTLGQGPEFLTYFQNEAQLEKSRLLSDRFSAERPKGSFSTLEIQRTEQGDSAMYLCASSSLGQSSYEQYFGPGTRLTVT.